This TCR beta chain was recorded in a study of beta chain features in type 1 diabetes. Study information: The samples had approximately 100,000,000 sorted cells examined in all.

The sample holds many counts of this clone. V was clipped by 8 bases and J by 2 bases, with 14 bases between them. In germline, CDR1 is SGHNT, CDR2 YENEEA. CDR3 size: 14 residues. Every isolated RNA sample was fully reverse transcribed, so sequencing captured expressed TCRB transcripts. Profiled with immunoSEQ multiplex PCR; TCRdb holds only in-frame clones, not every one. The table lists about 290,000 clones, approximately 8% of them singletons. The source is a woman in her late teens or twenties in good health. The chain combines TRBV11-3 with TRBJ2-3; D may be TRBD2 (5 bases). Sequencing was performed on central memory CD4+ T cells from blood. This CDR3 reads CASGPDGNTDTQYF. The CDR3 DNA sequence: TGTGCCAGCGGGCCGGACGGGAACACAGATACGCAGTATTTT.